The 27 T cell receptor beta chains reported below all come from one sample, sequenced in a study of T cells in women clearing cervical HPV infection. Clones were read by immunoSEQ multiplex PCR, and TCRdb kept only the in-frame ones, dropping some. The sample totals about 26,000 clones. The material sequenced was blood buffy coat. The receptors here all came from a woman aged 18-70 years with a cervical HPV16 infection that either progressed to CIN3+ or cleared (not recorded which).

Concerning this clone itself: The CDR3 end lies 3 residues beyond the end of the read and is filled in from the germline J gene. The rearrangement joins TRBV30 to TRBJ1-5; possible D gene TRBD1, 5 bases. Trimming pared 1 base from V and 8 bases from J, leaving 12 bases between. There are 13 residues in the CDR3. Germline V gene lookup returns CDR1 GTSNPN and CDR2 SVGIG (reference sequence). The sequenced CDR3 bases are TGTGCCTGGAGTGCGACAGATTTAGAGCCC. Protein sequence: CAWSATDLEP. The entire CDR3 reads CAWSATDLEPQHF.

The CDR3 bases that were read are TGTGCCAGCAGTTTGGAACAGGGACTAGGCAATCAGCCC. It codes for CASSLEQGLGNQP. The full CDR3 sequence reads CASSLEQGLGNQPQHF. V is TRBV28 and J is TRBJ1-5, with a weak D call TRBD1 (6 bases). The read falls 3 residues short of the CDR3 end, and the missing part is taken from the germline J gene. The CDR3 has 16 amino acids. V was shortened by 3 bases and J by 2 bases, with 14 bases between the two germline ends. The germline gives CDR1 MDHEN, CDR2 SYDVKM. Combining the CDR3 with reference TRBV28 and TRBJ1-5 gives the whole variable domain DVKVTQSSRYLVKRTGEKVFLECVQDMDHENMFWYRQDPGLGLRLIYFSYDVKMKEKGDIPEGYSVSREKKERFSLILESASTNQTSMYLCASSLEQGLGNQPQHFGDGTRLSIL.

The CDR3 sequence is CSARGELAGNNEQFF. CDR3 bases read: TGCAGTGCTAGAGGTGAACTAGCGGGGAACAATGAG. The rearrangement joins TRBV20-1 to TRBJ2-1; 10 bases are shared with TRBD2. The read falls 3 residues short of the CDR3 end, and the missing part is taken from the germline J gene. The CDR3 sequence is 15 residues long. The V gene's germline CDR1 is DFQATT and CDR2 SNEGSKA (reference sequence). V was pared by 1 base and J by 5 bases, with 5 bases of the junction left unmatched.

As concerns this clone: The read stops 3 residues short of the end of the CDR3; the missing end is completed from the germline J gene. The chain is built from TRBV2 and TRBJ2-5; 15 nucleotides align to TRBD2. Germline V gene sequence: CDR1 SNHLY, CDR2 FYNNEI. J gave up 4 bases and V 10 bases, and 13 bases lay outside the gene matches. The length of the CDR3 is 17 residues. CDR3 DNA, as far as it was read: TGTGCCATCAACGGTCCCGGGGGACTAGCGGGGGGAGAGACC. It is translated as CAINGPGGLAGGET. The full CDR3 protein is CAINGPGGLAGGETQYF.

Measured by frequency, this clone is medium-sized (0.01 to 0.1%). The read comes to an end 3 residues before the CDR3 does, leaving the germline J gene to fill in the end. The chain is built from TRBV10-1 and TRBJ1-5, with 7 nucleotides matching TRBD1. Germline CDR1 and CDR2: WNHNN and SYGVQD (reference sequence). The CDR3 runs 15 residues. V gave up 2 bases and J gave up 6 bases; unmatched junction bases: 7. Partial CDR3 DNA: TGCGCCAGCAGTGAGGAAGGGGGCGCAGGTCAGCCC. This sequence encodes CASSEEGGAGQP. The full CDR3 sequence reads CASSEEGGAGQPQHF.

The DNA read from the CDR3 is TGCGCCAGCAGCCCCCCTGTGGGCCGTTATGGC. Translated: CASSPPVGRYG. The CDR3 in its entirety is CASSPPVGRYGYTF. V and J are TRBV5-1 and TRBJ1-2; D unclear. The read halts 3 residues ahead of the CDR3 end, with the missing end drawn from the germline J gene. V lost 4 bases and J 5 bases, leaving 15 bases between the germline ends. This CDR3 region has 14 residues. Germline V gene data show CDR1 as SGHRS and CDR2 as YFSETQ.

This clone is labeled medium-sized based on frequency. Read coverage stops 3 residues before the CDR3 terminus; the germline J gene supplies the remainder. The rearrangement links TRBV19 to TRBJ2-1; 8 nucleotides match TRBD1. V lost 8 bases, J lost 7 bases, and 13 bases stayed unmatched. Germline CDR1 and CDR2: LNHDA and SQIVND (reference sequence). The CDR3 sequence is 15 residues long. CDR3 residues: CASCVQGGLGNEQFF. CDR3 DNA, as far as it was read: TGTGCCAGTTGTGTACAGGGGGGTTTAGGTAATGAG.

Worth noting for this clone: The sequence runs out 3 residues before the end of the CDR3; the remainder is reconstructed from the germline J gene. This chain connects TRBV2 to TRBJ2-3; 7 nucleotides match TRBD2. With 3 bases clipped from V and 7 bases from J, the junction kept 4 bases outside the gene matches. The CDR3 loop spans 13 amino acids. Germline assignment: CDR1 SNHLY and CDR2 FYNNEI. The CDR3 loop is CASSEGTTNTQYF. The covered CDR3 bases are TGTGCCAGCAGTGAGGGGACTACTAATACG.

Comment on this clone: The read terminates 3 residues before the CDR3 end, so the remaining end is supplied by the germline J gene. This chain uses TRBV20-1 with TRBJ2-7, with 7 positions matching TRBD2. The CDR3 covers 14 residues. Germline V gene data show CDR1 as DFQATT and CDR2 as SNEGSKA (reference sequence). V was pared by 4 bases and J by 3 bases, with 9 bases of the junction left unmatched. The covered CDR3 bases are TGCAGTGCTACAGAGGGACTATCAGGCTACGAG. This encodes CSATEGLSGYE. The full CDR3 protein is CSATEGLSGYEQYF.

Notes on this clone: The DNA ends 3 residues before the CDR3 does, and the rest of the CDR3 is filled in from the germline J gene. The rearrangement joins TRBV30 to TRBJ2-5; 8 bases agree with TRBD2. The CDR3 loop spans 13 amino acids. With V trimmed by 8 bases and J by 1 base, 6 bases remained unmatched. CDR1 and CDR2 from the germline V gene are GTSNPN and SVGIG (reference sequence). The CDR3 sequence is CAREGTSQETQYF. The DNA read from the CDR3 is TGTGCCCGGGAGGGGACTAGCCAAGAGACC. Based on the CDR3 plus reference TRBV30 and TRBJ2-5, the full variable domain is SQTIHQWPATLVQPVGSPLSLECTVEGTSNPNLYWYRQAAGRGLQLLFYSVGIGQISSEVPQNLSASRPQDRQFILSSKKLLLSDSGFYLCAREGTSQETQYFGPGTRLLVL.

For this clone: The read falls 3 residues short of the CDR3 end, and the missing part is taken from the germline J gene. V is TRBV20-1 and J is TRBJ2-3; maybe TRBD2 (5 bases). The CDR3 has 14 residues. V dropped 6 bases and J dropped 0 bases, with 13 bases sitting between them. Looked up from germline, CDR1 is DFQATT and CDR2 is SNEGSKA (reference sequence). CDR3 bases read: TGCAGTGCGAGCAGACTATACAGCACAGATACG. It yields the protein CSASRLYSTDT. The full-length CDR3 reads as CSASRLYSTDTQYF.

On this clone: Read coverage stops 3 residues before the CDR3 terminus; the germline J gene supplies the remainder. The chain carries TRBV12-3 or TRBV12-4 and TRBJ2-7; TRBD1 aligns across 9 bases. The V and J ends lost 4 bases and 4 bases, in that order; junction bases with no gene match: 5. This CDR3 has 14 residues. The CDR3 sequence: CASSSRQGGYEQYF. CDR3 DNA (partial): TGTGCCAGCAGTTCTCGACAGGGGGGATACGAG.

With respect to this clone: The read ends 3 residues shy of where the CDR3 ends; the end is completed using the germline J gene. The rearrangement joins TRBV20-1 to TRBJ2-3, with 7 bases identical to TRBD1. After removal of 3 bases from V and 2 bases from J, the junction contained 5 bases not matched to a gene. This CDR3 is built from 14 residues. Germline CDR1 reads DFQATT; CDR2 reads SNEGSKA (reference sequence). CDR3 DNA (partial): TGCAGTGCTAGTAAAGGGACAGCCACAGATACG. Its protein product is CSASKGTATDT. The whole CDR3 protein reads CSASKGTATDTQYF.

Concerning this clone: The read comes to an end 3 residues before the CDR3 does, leaving the germline J gene to fill in the end. The rearrangement joins TRBV2 to TRBJ2-7; possible D gene TRBD1, 5 bases. The V gene's germline CDR1 is SNHLY and CDR2 FYNNEI. The CDR3 loop spans 13 amino acids. The V end lost 8 bases, the J end lost 5 bases, and 16 bases lay between the germline ends. The CDR3 reads CASGVLGQDEQYF. The sequenced part of the CDR3 DNA is TGTGCCAGCGGAGTGTTGGGGCAGGACGAG.

About this clone itself: One end of the junction fails to match germline, which may point to a read error. The CDR3 end falls 3 residues outside the read, so it is completed with the germline J gene. The chain links TRBV4-2 to TRBJ2-7, with a possible D match to TRBD1 (5 bases). Per germline, CDR1 LGHNA and CDR2 YNFKEQ. This CDR3 has 15 residues. Incomplete CDR3 DNA: TGCGCCAGCAGCCAAGAAGGGGCCAGGTCCTACGAG. Translating it yields CASSQEGARSYE. The whole CDR3 sequence is CASSQEGARSYEQYF.

With regard to this clone: The CDR3 end lies 3 residues beyond the end of the read and is filled in from the germline J gene. The rearrangement links TRBV6-2 or TRBV6-3 to TRBJ1-5; D call uncertain. The CDR3 totals 16 residues. The germline V gene encodes CDR1 MNHEY and CDR2 SVGEGT. Trimming pared 5 bases from V and 0 bases from J, leaving 14 bases between. The CDR3 DNA, read in part, is TGTGCCAGCAGTCTGGGCAGGATGAATAGCAATCAGCCC. Translating gives CASSLGRMNSNQP. The CDR3 in its entirety is CASSLGRMNSNQPQHF.

Comment on this clone: The CDR3 is cut off 3 residues early in the read; its end comes from the germline J gene. This chain joins TRBV2 and TRBJ1-1; 7 positions match TRBD1. CDR3 size: 13 residues. V shed 8 bases and J 0 bases; nucleotides not matched to a gene: 3. Germline V lookup: CDR1 SNHLY, CDR2 FYNNEI. The CDR3 bases that were read are TGTGCCAGCGGGGACAGCTTGAACACTGAA. As protein: CASGDSLNTE. The whole CDR3 region reads CASGDSLNTEAFF.

A note on this clone: The read ends 3 residues early relative to the CDR3; the germline J gene fills the gap. The rearrangement joins TRBV7-2 to TRBJ2-3; D perhaps matches TRBD1 (6 bases). Trimming cost V 4 bases and J 3 bases, with 8 bases left between them. CDR3 length equals 13 residues. The germline gives CDR1 SGHTA, CDR2 FQGNSA. The CDR3: CASSSTGTDTQYF. The sequenced CDR3 bases are TGTGCCAGCAGCTCTACAGGGACAGATACG.

For this clone: The sequenced fragment ends 3 residues before the CDR3 boundary, so the rest is inferred from the germline J gene. The V and J genes are TRBV7-9 and TRBJ2-7, with D possibly matching TRBD1 (6 bases). The CDR3 totals 14 residues. The V and J ends lost 4 bases and 2 bases respectively, with 12 bases between them. Germline V CDR1 and CDR2: SEHNR, FQNEAQ (reference sequence). CDR3 DNA, as far as it was read: TGTGCCAGCAGCTCAGGGGCTAGGGCCTACGAG. As protein: CASSSGARAYE. The whole CDR3 region reads CASSSGARAYEQYF.

Comments on this clone: The read halts 3 residues ahead of the CDR3 end, with the missing end drawn from the germline J gene. The chain carries TRBV18 and TRBJ1-1; D may be TRBD1 (6 bases). Deletions cut 4 bases from V and 5 bases from J, with 11 bases between. CDR3 length: 13 residues. The germline CDR1 and CDR2 sequences are KGHSH and LQKENI. The CDR3 is CASSHRTGTEAFF. Incomplete CDR3 DNA: TGTGCCAGCTCACACCGAACAGGGACTGAA.

Of note for this clone: The CDR3 end lies 3 residues beyond the end of the read and is filled in from the germline J gene. This rearrangement joins TRBV7-6 to TRBJ1-1; no clear D gene. Germline V gene lookup returns CDR1 SGHVS and CDR2 FNYEAQ. The length of the CDR3 is 13 residues. The V end was cut by 5 bases, the J end by 1 base, with 8 bases between. The covered CDR3 bases are TGTGCCAGCAGCCAACGGTGGAACACTGAA. It encodes CASSQRWNTE. The whole CDR3 region reads CASSQRWNTEAFF. The variable domain in full, with the rest retrieved from reference TRBV7-6 and TRBJ1-1, is GAGVSQSPRYKVTKRGQDVALRCDPISGHVSLYWYRQALGQGPEFLTYFNYEAQQDKSGLPNDRFSAERPEGSISTLTIQRTEQRDSAMYRCASSQRWNTEAFFGQGTRLTVV.

Here the CDR3 reads CASGYDRGDSYNSPLFF. The sequenced part of the CDR3 DNA is TGTGCCAGCGGATATGACAGGGGCGACTCCTATAATTCACCA. V is TRBV7-7 and J is TRBJ1-4; 8 positions agree with TRBD1. The CDR3 goes on 3 residues after the read ends, and that part is filled in from the germline J gene. From germline, CDR1 is SSHAT and CDR2 FNYEAQ (reference sequence). The CDR3 contains 17 residues.

CDR3 loop: CAGERKPGQGSEKLFF. The part of the CDR3 DNA that was read is TGCGCCGGGGAGAGGAAACCGGGACAGGGGAGCGAAAAA. The genes are TRBV4-1 and TRBJ1-4; 10 bases line up with TRBD1. From the germline J gene comes the end of the CDR3, since the read stops 3 residues before it. V shed 11 bases and J 8 bases; nucleotides not matched to a gene: 17. CDR1 and CDR2 from the germline V gene are MGHRA and YSYEKL. This CDR3 comprises 16 residues.

Of note for this clone: The CDR3 is cut off 3 residues early in the read; its end comes from the germline J gene. The chain joins TRBV5-1 to TRBJ2-5, with TRBD2 identical over 16 bases. The length of the CDR3 is 18 residues. Germline V gives CDR1 SGHRS, CDR2 YFSETQ. Trimming took 7 bases from V and 4 from J; bases not matched to a gene: 13. CDR3 DNA, as far as it was read: TGCGCCAGCGCTACCCCCGGGACTAGCGGGGGGGCGGGAGAGACC. It codes for CASATPGTSGGAGET. In full, the CDR3 is CASATPGTSGGAGETQYF.

Regarding this clone: From the germline J gene comes the end of the CDR3, since the read stops 3 residues before it. This chain links TRBV19 with TRBJ1-4; no clear D. CDR1 LNHDA and CDR2 SQIVND come from the germline V gene (reference sequence). This CDR3 has 14 amino acids. V was trimmed by 7 bases and J by 5 bases, leaving 14 bases between them. Incomplete CDR3 DNA: TGTGCCAGTAATGATCCGGGGTTGAATGAAAAA. Its translation is CASNDPGLNEK. The full-length CDR3 reads as CASNDPGLNEKLFF.

A word on this clone: The sequenced fragment ends 3 residues before the CDR3 boundary, so the rest is inferred from the germline J gene. The J gene is TRBJ1-2, the V gene TRBV5-5; D gene ambiguous. Between the trimmed V and J ends, which lost 1 base and 7 bases, there was a span of 11 bases. In germline, CDR1 is SGHKS, CDR2 YYEKEE (reference sequence). The CDR3 spans 13 residues. The CDR3 reads CASSLNPPGGYTF. The CDR3 DNA, read in part, is TGTGCCAGCAGCTTGAACCCCCCCGGTGGC.

Concerning this clone itself: The junction does not match germline at one end; this may be a read error. Read data end 3 residues before the CDR3 end; the end is taken from the germline J gene. This CDR3 is also generated by other DNA sequences in the sample. The chain links TRBV2 to TRBJ1-3, with D tentatively TRBD1 (5 bases). Germline CDR1 is SNHLY and CDR2 is FYNNEI. The length of the CDR3 is 16 residues. The covered CDR3 bases are TGTGCCAGCAGTGATCGGCAGGGTTTCTCTGGAAACACA. This translates into CASSDRQGFSGNT. In full, the CDR3 is CASSDRQGFSGNTIYF.